The next 13 T cell receptor beta chains were all read from a single sample in a study of cytomegalovirus exposure and HLA in healthy donors. The primer mix had 60 Vbeta and 13 Jbeta primers. Produced via immunoSEQ multiplex PCR; TCRdb's table is partial and in-frame only. The sample consists of more than 150,000 clones, 76% of them appearing once. Sequencing was carried out using PBMCs. The source is a man aged 18-30 years in good health and CMV-seronegative.

The rearrangement joins TRBV30 to TRBJ1-2; maybe TRBD1 (5 bases). The germline V gene has CDR1 GTSNPN and CDR2 SVGIG (reference sequence). The CDR3 spans 12 residues. V was pared by 0 bases and J by 4 bases, with 6 bases between. The CDR3 nucleotides read TGTGCCTGGAGTGTCGACAGCTATGGCTACACCTTC. Residues: CAWSVDSYGYTF.

With regard to this clone: The sample contains more than one DNA sequence encoding this CDR3. The V call is TRBV7-9, the J call TRBJ1-1; a weak D match, TRBD1 (5 bases). Germline V CDR1 and CDR2: SEHNR, FQNEAQ (reference sequence). The CDR3 has 14 amino acids. Deletions cut 2 bases from V and 1 base from J, with 8 bases between. The CDR3, as DNA: TGTGCCAGCAGCTTACAGGGAACGAACACTGAAGCTTTCTTT. Residues: CASSLQGTNTEAFF.

The chain carries TRBV15 and TRBJ2-7, with 11 bases that match TRBD2. Germline values: CDR1 LNHNV, CDR2 YYDKDF (reference sequence). The CDR3 spans 17 residues. Unmatched junction bases numbered 10, after V lost 1 base and J lost 5 bases. The CDR3 loop reads CATSRASSSGGPHEQYF. The CDR3 DNA reads TGTGCCACCAGCAGAGCATCCTCTAGCGGGGGGCCCCACGAGCAGTACTTC.

This rearrangement joins TRBV9 to TRBJ2-2; 14 bases are shared with TRBD2. The V gene's germline CDR1 is SGDLS and CDR2 YYNGEE. The CDR3 contains 17 residues. V dropped 3 bases and J dropped 2; count of bases not matched to a gene: 3. Here the CDR3 DNA reads TGTGCCAGCAGCGGCGGACTAGCGGGGGGAAACACCGGGGAGCTGTTTTTT. It is translated as CASSGGLAGGNTGELFF.

The V and J genes are TRBV19 and TRBJ1-1, with TRBD1 identical over 10 bases. The V segment lost 7 bases and the J segment 3 bases; nucleotides outside the gene matches: 8. CDR1 LNHDA and CDR2 SQIVND come from the germline V gene (reference sequence). This CDR3 contains 15 residues. The CDR3 spells CASNLGQGGYTEAFF. DNA for the CDR3: TGTGCCAGTAATCTCGGACAGGGGGGTTACACTGAAGCTTTCTTT.

The chain employs TRBV6-5 and TRBJ2-7, with 8 bases that match TRBD1. Germline values: CDR1 MNHEY, CDR2 SVGAGI. The CDR3 covers 15 residues. V lost 5 bases, J lost 5 bases, and 11 bases stayed unmatched. CDR3 in DNA: TGTGCCAGCAGTCCGGACAGGGTATGGTTGGACGAGCAGTACTTC. Amino acid sequence: CASSPDRVWLDEQYF.

This chain uses TRBV4-2 with TRBJ2-2; D unresolved. Germline CDR1 is LGHNA and CDR2 is YNFKEQ. Trimming took 4 bases from V and 7 from J, leaving 13 bases between them. This CDR3 contains 14 residues. The CDR3 protein is CASSPPVSGGELFF. The CDR3, as DNA: TGTGCCAGCAGCCCCCCCGTGAGTGGCGGGGAGCTGTTTTTT.

The chain has TRBV19 and TRBJ2-7; 7 positions match TRBD2. The CDR3 sequence is 14 residues long. Germline lookup yields CDR1 LNHDA and CDR2 SQIVND (reference sequence). With 3 bases clipped from V and 4 bases from J, the junction kept 6 bases outside the gene matches. CDR3 loop: CASSIDGGRYEQYF. The DNA for the CDR3 is TGTGCCAGTAGTATCGACGGGGGGAGGTACGAGCAGTACTTC.

The rearrangement joins TRBV9 to TRBJ1-3; 9 bases match TRBD1. Trimming cost V 0 bases and J 8 bases; bases outside gene matches: 6. The germline gives CDR1 SGDLS, CDR2 YYNGEE. The CDR3 is made up of 15 amino acids. CDR3: CASSVEQGAFDTIYF. In nucleotides, the CDR3 is TGTGCCAGCAGCGTAGAACAGGGGGCATTCGACACCATATATTTT.

This clone was counted between two and nine times. The gene calls are TRBV6-6 and TRBJ2-1, with 9 bases fitting TRBD2. This CDR3 is 15 amino acids long. From germline, CDR1 is MNHNY and CDR2 SVGAGI (reference sequence). Trimming at V came to 2 bases and at J to 8 bases, leaving 7 bases not matched to a gene. CDR3 sequence reads: CASSYNSGGLDEQFF. CDR3 nucleotide sequence: TGTGCCAGCAGTTACAATAGCGGGGGCCTGGATGAGCAGTTCTTC.

J is TRBJ1-2 and V is TRBV9; TRBD1 matches at 9 bases. J was trimmed by 4 bases and V by 0 bases; bases with no gene match: 4. Germline V gene lookup returns CDR1 SGDLS and CDR2 YYNGEE. The CDR3 spans 15 residues. The CDR3 spells CASSVVDRGIYGYTF. For the CDR3, the DNA is TGTGCCAGCAGCGTAGTGGACAGGGGTATCTATGGCTACACCTTC. Full variable domain (missing parts from reference TRBV9 and TRBJ1-2): DSGVTQTPKHLITATGQRVTLRCSPRSGDLSVYWYQQSLDQGLQFLIQYYNGEERAKGNILERFSAQQFPDLHSELNLSSLELGDSALYFCASSVVDRGIYGYTFGSGTRLTVV.

The CDR3 DNA sequence: TGTGCCAGCAGCTGGACTAGCGAAGAGACCCAGTACTTC. Its protein is CASSWTSEETQYF. The chain combines TRBV5-6 with TRBJ2-5; 9 nucleotides match TRBD2. The CDR3 covers 13 residues. The V segment lost 3 bases and the J segment 3 bases; nucleotides outside the gene matches: 0. Germline CDR1 SGHDT, CDR2 YYEEEE.

This clone was detected only a few times. An end of the junction does not agree with germline; a read error may underlie this. V is TRBV7-7 and J is TRBJ2-1, with 8 bases lining up with TRBD2. CDR3 length: 17 amino acids. Germline V lookup: CDR1 SSHAT, CDR2 FNYEAQ (reference sequence). The CDR3 is CASSSKRGSSSYNEQFF. CDR3 DNA: TGTGCTAGCAGCTCTAAGCGGGGGAGTAGCTCCTACAATGAGCAGTTCTTC.